These T cell receptor beta chains were read from a single sample in a study of cytomegalovirus exposure and HLA in healthy donors. The method was immunoSEQ multiplex PCR; TCRdb's version includes in-frame clones alone and lacks a portion of them. The sample records 60,000 to 85,000 clones, roughly two thirds being singletons. The material sequenced was PBMCs. These receptors came from a man between 60 and 70 years old in good health and CMV-seropositive. Each CDR3 is given with its conserved first and last residue. Each record gives: D gene, V gene, clone size, J gene, CDR3 DNA, CDR3 protein. D genes are given only for firm matches. Clone size is given for some rows only: seen once, a few or many times, or a class if the clone is expanded.

>TRBD2|TRBV7-8|-|TRBJ2-3
TGTGCCAGCAGGTTGACTAGCGGGGGGGCAGATACGCAGTATTTT
CASRLTSGGADTQYF
>TRBD1|TRBV28|few|TRBJ2-4
TGTGCCAGCAGTTTCGACGACAGGGGGGTTGACATTCAGTACTTC
CASSFDDRGVDIQYF
>-|TRBV7-2|-|TRBJ2-2
TGTGCCAGCAGCTCGGGTATCGGGGAGCTGTTTTTT
CASSSGIGELFF
>TRBD2|TRBV9|-|TRBJ2-7
TGTGCCAGCAGCTTCGGGGGGAGCTCCTACGAGCAGTACTTC
CASSFGGSSYEQYF
>TRBD1|TRBV30|-|TRBJ1-2
TGTGCCTGGAGCGGCACAGGGGGCGCCGGGGAAGGCTACACCTTC
CAWSGTGGAGEGYTF
>TRBD2|TRBV27|once|TRBJ2-1
TGTGCCAGCAGTTTCCGACTAGCGGGAGGGTATAATGAGCAGTTCTTC
CASSFRLAGGYNEQFF
>TRBD1|TRBV7-9|few|TRBJ2-7
TGTGCCAGCAGCGAGCCCAGGGGGTACGAGCAGTACTTC
CASSEPRGYEQYF
>-|TRBV27|-|TRBJ1-6
TGTGCCAGCAGTTTATTCTTTACAGGGTCCTATAATTCACCCCTCCACTTT
CASSLFFTGSYNSPLHF
>TRBD1|TRBV19|-|TRBJ1-5
TGTGCCAGTAGTATAGGGACAGGGGGCTATCAGCCCCAGCATTTT
CASSIGTGGYQPQHF
>-|TRBV7-9|-|TRBJ2-3
TGTGCCAGCAGCTTCGGACGGGACACAGATACGCAGTATTTT
CASSFGRDTDTQYF
>-|TRBV5-1|-|TRBJ2-5
TGCGCCAGCAGCTTGAAGGGAGTCCAAGAGACCCAGTACTTC
CASSLKGVQETQYF
>TRBD1|TRBV23-1|-|TRBJ2-1
TGCGCCAGCAGTCCCCGGACAGGGCACAATGAGCAGTTCTTC
CASSPRTGHNEQFF
>-|TRBV6-5|few|TRBJ1-5
TGTGCCAGCAGTCCTCGGGGAGGGGAAGGGGCCCAGCATTTT
CASSPRGGEGAQHF
>-|TRBV28|few|TRBJ2-7
TGTGCCAGCAGTTTAGGCAGTCCCCAATACGAGCAGTACTTC
CASSLGSPQYEQYF
>TRBD1|TRBV19|-|TRBJ2-7
TGTGCCAGTAGTCAGACAGGGGACTACGAGCAGTACTTC
CASSQTGDYEQYF
>TRBD1|TRBV19|-|TRBJ1-1
TGTGCCAGTAGTATAGACCCGGACAGGGCTGAAGCTTTCTTT
CASSIDPDRAEAFF
>-|TRBV9|-|TRBJ1-1
TGTGCCAGCAGCGCCGGACAGTCGTTGGTGAACACTGAAGCTTTCTTT
CASSAGQSLVNTEAFF
>TRBD1|TRBV5-1|-|TRBJ1-5
TGCGCCAACAGCTTGGACAGGAATCAGCCCCAGCATTTT
CANSLDRNQPQHF